This TCR beta chain was retrieved from a study of blood T cell repertoires in COVID-19. Looking at the study overall: Italy, Spain and the United States were the sources of the convalescent and acute COVID-19 samples. Sources were T cells, B-cell-depleted T cells, or PBMCs; the material itself was cDNA or gDNA.

Profiling relied on immunoSEQ multiplex PCR, and the TCRdb table lists in-frame clones only, not all of them. The table has roughly 250,000 clones, about 89% seen once. V was trimmed by 1 base and J by 4 bases, leaving 12 bases between them. The CDR3 runs 14 residues. The germline V gene encodes CDR1 SGHRS and CDR2 YFSETQ. Participant age was roughly 18 to 100 years, and participants resided in approximately 24 US areas. Sequencing input: PBMCs or T cells enriched from blood (not recorded which). The receptor was derived from a human donor in a cohort exposed to, infected with or recovered from COVID-19 (not recorded which). The donor label of this sample is uncertain. The chain joins TRBV5-1 to TRBJ2-7; D is possibly TRBD1 (8 bases). The CDR3 loop is CASSLTGGEYEQYF. The CDR3 DNA reads TGCGCCAGCAGCTTGACAGGGGGGGAGTACGAGCAGTACTTC.